These 28 T cell receptor beta chains were sequenced from one sample in a study of T cells expressing NK-cell markers. One entry per CDR3 protein, without DNA, is what TCRdb gives after re-calling the 5' RACE reads. Here the sample table reports about 460,000 distinct CDR3 sequences. The sequenced material came from blood T cells: a sorted CD56 or NKG2C T cell subset, CD4+ or CD8+ T cells, or bulk PBMC T cells (not recorded which). These receptors all stem from a woman aged 45-60 years in good health.

The genes are TRBV19 and TRBJ2-1; without DNA, the TCRdb call of TRBD2 cannot be checked. Germline loops: CDR1 LNHDA, CDR2 SQIVND (reference sequence). This CDR3 comprises 18 residues. CDR3 sequence: CASSILTPLREAYNEQFF.

V is TRBV6-1 and J is TRBJ2-2. CDR3 length equals 14 residues. Per germline, CDR1 MNHNS and CDR2 SASEGT. This CDR3 reads CASSAETGTGELFF.

This chain joins TRBV20-1 and TRBJ2-3; the TRBD2 assignment by TCRdb is unverifiable without DNA. CDR1 is DFQATT and CDR2 is SNEGSKA in the germline V gene (reference sequence). The CDR3 spans 17 residues. The CDR3 spells CSAPPPDFPPSTDTQYF.

The chain joins TRBV7-9 to TRBJ2-4; the TRBD1 assignment by TCRdb is unverifiable without DNA. The CDR3 spans 12 residues. Germline lookup yields CDR1 SEHNR and CDR2 FQNEAQ (reference sequence). CDR3 sequence reads: CASGTVKNIQYF.

The rearrangement links TRBV5-1 to TRBJ1-1. Germline-derived CDR1 and CDR2 are SGHRS and YFSETQ. This CDR3 contains 14 residues. CDR3: CASSLGQMNTEAFF.

This chain uses TRBV5-5 with TRBJ1-2; the D call of TRBD1 rests on TCRdb alone, since no DNA is present to check it. CDR3 length equals 13 residues. Germline CDR1 SGHKS, CDR2 YYEKEE (reference sequence). The CDR3 sequence is CASSPGQTYGYTF.

CDR3 protein: CASSLWGAQNTEAFF. This chain links TRBV12-3 or TRBV12-4 with TRBJ1-1; the D gene TCRdb calls, TRBD1, cannot be checked with no DNA. There are 15 residues in the CDR3.

CDR3 sequence: CASRSTRGQGSSYEQYF. The chain joins TRBV6-5 to TRBJ2-7; lacking DNA, the TRBD1 call made by TCRdb goes unchecked. Germline V gene lookup returns CDR1 MNHEY and CDR2 SVGAGI. The CDR3 runs 17 residues.

The gene calls are TRBV5-1 and TRBJ1-1; there is no DNA to check the TCRdb D call of TRBD1. This CDR3 region has 15 residues. In germline, CDR1 is SGHRS, CDR2 YFSETQ. CDR3 sequence reads: CASSVYRAMNTEAFF.

The chain combines TRBV20-1 with TRBJ2-7; TCRdb outputs TRBD1, but without DNA this stays unchecked. The CDR3 totals 14 residues. CDR1 and CDR2 from the germline V gene are DFQATT and SNEGSKA (reference sequence). The CDR3 reads CSANSPGTGREQYF.

This chain connects TRBV7-9 to TRBJ2-2. This CDR3 has 15 residues. Germline CDR1 SEHNR, CDR2 FQNEAQ (reference sequence). CDR3 loop: CARSPKNANTGELFF.

The V gene is TRBV5-1, the J gene TRBJ2-3; the D call of TRBD2 rests on TCRdb alone, since no DNA is present to check it. Germline CDR1 and CDR2: SGHRS and YFSETQ. The CDR3 is 14 amino acids. CDR3 sequence: CASRPSGSSGTQYF.

The J gene is TRBJ2-3, the V gene TRBV20-1; the D gene TCRdb calls, TRBD2, cannot be checked with no DNA. This CDR3 has 17 amino acids. Germline CDR1 is DFQATT and CDR2 is SNEGSKA (reference sequence). CDR3 region: CSARAIETSGIGDTQYF.

This chain links TRBV5-1 with TRBJ2-3; TCRdb proposes TRBD2, but this gene call is untestable without DNA. Germline V gene data show CDR1 as SGHRS and CDR2 as YFSETQ. The CDR3 is 16 amino acids. CDR3 sequence: CASSLAIAGGTDTQYF.

The chain links TRBV6-5 to TRBJ1-2. Germline loops: CDR1 MNHEY, CDR2 SVGAGI. CDR3 size: 15 residues. The CDR3 region is CASSYSRGVGYGYTF.

V and J are TRBV12-3 or TRBV12-4 and TRBJ1-5; TCRdb designates TRBD1, a call that cannot be tested without DNA. The CDR3 length is 17 residues. The CDR3 here is CASSLLQGVVSNQPQHF.

CDR3 protein: CASSQHGASGYNEQFF. The chain combines TRBV3-1 with TRBJ2-1; TCRdb's assignment of TRBD2 cannot be checked, as there is no DNA. Germline V gene data show CDR1 as LGHDT and CDR2 as YNNKEL (reference sequence). This CDR3 region has 16 residues.

The CDR3 loop is CASSLGQVGEQYF. The genes are TRBV18 and TRBJ2-7; absent DNA, TCRdb's TRBD1 call cannot be checked. This CDR3 comprises 13 residues. Germline V gene lookup returns CDR1 KGHSH and CDR2 LQKENI.

The chain employs TRBV5-1 and TRBJ2-1; the D call of TRBD1 rests on TCRdb alone, since no DNA is present to check it. The CDR3 is made up of 15 amino acids. The germline gives CDR1 SGHRS, CDR2 YFSETQ. The CDR3 sequence: CASSLVQGANNEQFF. Full variable domain (remainder filled in from reference TRBV5-1 and TRBJ2-1): KAGVTQTPRYLIKTRGQQVTLSCSPISGHRSVSWYQQTPGQGLQFLFEYFSETQRNKGNFPGRFSGRQFSNSRSEMNVSTLELGDSALYLCASSLVQGANNEQFFGPGTRLTVL.

The chain is built from TRBV3-1 and TRBJ1-2; the TCRdb D gene call, TRBD1, has no DNA to confirm it. The germline gives CDR1 LGHDT, CDR2 YNNKEL (reference sequence). The CDR3 has 15 residues. The CDR3 loop is CASSQDQGQNYGYTF.

V gene TRBV5-1 combines with J gene TRBJ2-7; lacking DNA, the TRBD1 call made by TCRdb goes unchecked. CDR1 SGHRS and CDR2 YFSETQ come from the germline V gene. The CDR3 loop spans 15 amino acids. The CDR3 spells CASSRSGQGIYEQYF.

The rearrangement joins TRBV10-2 to TRBJ2-7; TCRdb indicates TRBD2, and absent DNA this call remains unverified. Germline lookup yields CDR1 WSHSY and CDR2 SAAADI. The length of the CDR3 is 19 residues. The CDR3 spells CASSGSGQGTSGSRNEQYF.

The J gene is TRBJ2-1, the V gene TRBV5-1; TCRdb outputs TRBD1, but without DNA this stays unchecked. The CDR3 has 14 residues. The germline CDR1 and CDR2 sequences are SGHRS and YFSETQ. The CDR3 reads CASSLDTLRGEQFF.

The gene calls are TRBV11-2 and TRBJ2-2; the D call of TRBD2 rests on TCRdb alone, since no DNA is present to check it. The CDR3 length is 16 residues. Germline CDR1 SGHAT, CDR2 FQNNGV. The CDR3 loop is CASSSLRLAGRGELFF.

The chain carries TRBV12-3 or TRBV12-4 and TRBJ1-3; no DNA is available, so the TRBD1 call from TCRdb remains unchecked. There are 15 residues in the CDR3. CDR3: CASNSDREAGNTIYF.

The V call is TRBV4-2, the J call TRBJ2-1; there is no DNA to check the TCRdb D call of TRBD2. Per germline, CDR1 LGHNA and CDR2 YNFKEQ. There are 17 residues in the CDR3. The CDR3 loop reads CASSQEAASGTRNEQFF.

The chain couples TRBV5-1 to TRBJ2-1; TCRdb's D call, TRBD2, is unchecked because there is no DNA. The germline V gene encodes CDR1 SGHRS and CDR2 YFSETQ. CDR3 length equals 18 residues. The CDR3 sequence: CASSSGLAGGPGGDEQFF.

The gene calls are TRBV4-1 and TRBJ2-1; the TCRdb call, TRBD2, lacks DNA for checking. The CDR3 sequence is 16 residues long. The germline V gene encodes CDR1 MGHRA and CDR2 YSYEKL. CDR3 residues: CASSQPRRDGRLVPFF.